This TCR beta chain stems from a study of T-cell reconstitution after alpha-beta-depleted transplantation in children. Trimming pared 3 bases from V and 4 bases from J, leaving 6 bases between. There are 13 residues in the CDR3. General observations from the study: When one year had passed after transplant, most T-cell counts and diversity came from newly produced T cells.

This sample's TCRbeta library carried unique molecular identifier barcodes. TCRdb ran MiXCR on the PCR reads and lists one entry per CDR3 protein. The sample holds some 76,000 distinct CDR3 sequences; about a tenth are singletons and the top ten take over 10%. This clonotype was seen many times. The antigen is not known. This chain joins TRBV12-3 or TRBV12-4 and TRBJ1-4; D is unresolved. This TCR derives from a boy younger than 18 with acute myeloid leukemia, due to receive a stem cell transplant. The sequencing used PBMCs, collected before TCRalphabeta/CD19-depleted stem cell transplant. The CDR3 coding sequence is TGTGCCAGCAGTTTTCAACGTAATGAAAAACTGTTTTTT. It yields the protein CASSFQRNEKLFF.